These 7 T cell receptor beta chains were sequenced from one sample in a study of blood T cell repertoires in COVID-19. Here immunoSEQ multiplex PCR was the method, and the copy in TCRdb shows in-frame clones only, minus some. The repertoire holds about 44,000 clones, with 80% to 90% as singletons. The sample taken for sequencing was peripheral blood. These TCRs come from a human donor in a cohort sampled during active COVID-19.

V is TRBV5-1 and J is TRBJ2-3, with 7 positions matching TRBD1. This CDR3 spans 18 amino acids. CDR1 is SGHRS and CDR2 is YFSETQ in the germline V gene. Trimming cost V 0 bases and J 4 bases; bases outside gene matches: 14. CDR3 DNA: TGCGCCAGCAGCTTGGCGTACGCCCAGGGGGTGGCTGCAGATACGCAGTATTTT. Protein product: CASSLAYAQGVAADTQYF.

This chain uses TRBV19 with TRBJ1-3, with 7 bases identical to TRBD1. CDR1 and CDR2 from the germline V gene are LNHDA and SQIVND (reference sequence). J was trimmed by 0 bases and V by 6 bases; bases with no gene match: 5. The CDR3 extends over 15 amino acids. CDR3 protein: CASRPRTGSGNTIYF. CDR3 nucleotides: TGTGCCAGTAGGCCCAGGACAGGCTCTGGAAACACCATATATTTT. Together with reference TRBV19 and TRBJ1-3, the CDR3 gives the full variable domain: DGGITQSPKYLFRKEGQNVTLSCEQNLNHDAMYWYRQDPGQGLRLIYYSQIVNDFQKGDIAEGYSVSREKKESFPLTVTSAQKNPTAFYLCASRPRTGSGNTIYFGEGSWLTVV.

The chain employs TRBV15 and TRBJ1-3, with 9 bases matching TRBD1. V lost 4 bases to trimming and J lost 6 bases; unmatched junction nucleotides: 4. The CDR3 consists of 14 residues. CDR1 is LNHNV, CDR2 YYDKDF, per germline (reference sequence). The CDR3: CATSIGQGQNTIYF. DNA for the CDR3: TGTGCCACCAGCATCGGACAGGGGCAAAACACCATATATTTT.

The CDR3 nucleotides read TGTGCCAGCAGTCCAACAGGGTACTGGCCGGGGAGCTCCTACAATGAGCAGTTCTTC. Residues: CASSPTGYWPGSSYNEQFF. This chain links TRBV28 with TRBJ2-1, with a weak D call TRBD1 (6 bases). Trimming took 5 bases from V and 0 from J, leaving 23 bases between them. Looked up from germline, CDR1 is MDHEN and CDR2 is SYDVKM. This CDR3 is 19 amino acids long.

This clone was counted a few times. This CDR3 is CASSYHLTGNTEAFF. CDR3 nucleotides: TGTGCCAGCAGTTACCACCTGACAGGGAACACTGAAGCTTTCTTT. The J gene is TRBJ1-1, the V gene TRBV6-5; perhaps TRBD1 as D (6 bases). Germline loops: CDR1 MNHEY, CDR2 SVGAGI. The CDR3 has 15 amino acids. The V and J ends lost 2 bases and 1 base respectively, with 11 bases between them.

The chain combines TRBV3-1 (or the pseudogene TRBV3-2) with TRBJ2-1; TRBD1 is a possible D gene (6 bases). The CDR3 is 11 residues long. CDR1 is LGHDT, CDR2 YNNKEL, per germline (reference sequence). V shed 3 bases and J shed 15 bases, with 12 bases lying between them. CDR3 protein: CASSHGGAGFF. CDR3 sequence (DNA): TGTGCCAGCAGCCATGGGGGCGCGGGGTTCTTC.

This chain uses TRBV6-5 with TRBJ1-4, with D possibly being TRBD1 (5 bases). Germline assignment: CDR1 MNHEY and CDR2 SVGAGI. The V and J ends lost 0 bases and 4 bases respectively, with 12 bases between them. This CDR3 has 16 residues. The CDR3 sequence is CASSYSGRANNEKLFF. The CDR3 DNA reads TGTGCCAGCAGTTACTCTGGCAGGGCAAATAATGAAAAACTGTTTTTT.